This T cell receptor (beta chain) is from a study of CD8 T cells in Susac syndrome. The study sequenced TCR beta in blood CD8+ and CD4+ T cells. Each multiple sclerosis control was a treatment-naive patient with relapsing-remitting disease that was either stable or active. Bulk CD8+ and CD4+ cells came from magnetic negative isolation; CD8+ TEMRA by FACS. Random hexamers were used to reverse transcribe the RNA input (about 0.45 to 1 ug). An immunoSEQ multiplex PCR amplified TCR beta CDR3 over 54 Vbeta and 13 Jbeta. TCRdb re-derived calls from the immunoSEQ multiplex PCR reads in MiXCR, one entry per CDR3 protein. This sample has about 130,000 distinct CDR3 sequences, with about 90% found just once. J gave up 6 bases and V 3 bases, and 6 bases lay outside the gene matches. This CDR3 is built from 15 residues. Germline-derived CDR1 and CDR2 are MDHEN and SYDVKM.

The clonotype originates from a human donor with multiple sclerosis. This chain joins TRBV28 and TRBJ1-5, with 9 bases aligning to TRBD1. Source material: CD8+ T cells from PBMCs. The CDR3 is CASSFGRTGAQPQHF. In nucleotides, the CDR3 is TGTGCCAGCAGTTTCGGTCGGACAGGGGCTCAGCCCCAGCATTTT.